These 2 T cell receptor beta chains originate from one sample sequenced in a study of technical replicates of blood from a handful of donors. The data were produced by immunoSEQ multiplex PCR, yet TCRdb's version contains in-frame clones alone and is incomplete. Seen here are around 85,000 clones, about 93% observed once, and the top ten hold 0.25%. Specimen: T cells isolated from PBMCs. The receptor set was obtained from a human donor in good health.

As DNA, the CDR3 is TGCGCCAGCAGCTTGGTTCTAGCGAGGAACACCGGGGAGCTGTTTTTT. Its translation is CASSLVLARNTGELFF. J is TRBJ2-2 and V is TRBV5-1, with TRBD2 as a possible D gene (6 bases). The ends were cut back, 0 bases at V and 1 base at J, with 10 bases in the middle. Per the germline V gene, CDR1 is SGHRS and CDR2 is YFSETQ. The length of the CDR3 is 16 residues.

This clone has a single count. The chain recombines TRBV28 with TRBJ2-7; 8 nucleotides align to TRBD1. Germline V gene data show CDR1 as MDHEN and CDR2 as SYDVKM. V trimming: 4 bases; J trimming: 5 bases; junction bases outside the gene matches: 7. The CDR3 contains 14 residues. CDR3 in DNA: TGTGCCAGCAGTTCCCAGGGGGCGGTTAACGAGCAGTACTTC. The encoded protein is CASSSQGAVNEQYF.